This is a list of T cell receptor beta chains from one sample in a study of glioma-infiltrating T cells. MiXCR was run by TCRdb on the multiplex PCR reads, yielding one entry per CDR3 protein. Of more than 350,000 distinct CDR3 sequences in the sample, roughly two fifths are singletons; the top ten hold approximately 12%. The sequenced sample was glioma tissue, nonneoplastic brain tissue, or PBMCs (not recorded which). The receptors originated from a human donor with low-grade glioma or glioblastoma, undergoing nonglioma brain surgery, or in good health (not recorded which). CDR3s include the opening cysteine and the closing phenylalanine or tryptophan. Fields, in order: V gene, J gene, CDR3 protein.

v_call: TRBV4-1; j_call: TRBJ2-7; cdr3_aa: CASSQAGQGSSYEQYF
v_call: TRBV7-2; j_call: TRBJ1-1; cdr3_aa: CASSLGENTEAFF
v_call: TRBV6-2/TRBV6-3; j_call: TRBJ2-1; cdr3_aa: CASSTTGTFYNEQFF
v_call: TRBV20-1; j_call: TRBJ2-1; cdr3_aa: CSVQTHGADNEQFF
v_call: TRBV20-1; j_call: TRBJ2-1; cdr3_aa: CSVTKGAGTFNEQFF
v_call: TRBV2; j_call: TRBJ2-7; cdr3_aa: CAISVRERPYEQYF
v_call: TRBV28; j_call: TRBJ2-4; cdr3_aa: CASSLAGVSKNIQYF
v_call: TRBV27; j_call: TRBJ1-2; cdr3_aa: CASSLLDSNYGYTF
v_call: TRBV30; j_call: TRBJ2-1; cdr3_aa: CAWHRGLQNEQFF
v_call: TRBV5-8; j_call: TRBJ1-5; cdr3_aa: CACSSYRGGNQPQHF
v_call: TRBV24-1; j_call: TRBJ1-5; cdr3_aa: CATSDSSFDRDGQPQHF
v_call: TRBV28; j_call: TRBJ2-7; cdr3_aa: CASRTPGSGAYEQYF
v_call: TRBV20-1; j_call: TRBJ2-7; cdr3_aa: CSAGQGSDEQYF
v_call: TRBV20-1; j_call: TRBJ2-7; cdr3_aa: CSARTGADYEQYF
v_call: TRBV27; j_call: TRBJ2-1; cdr3_aa: CASSLLPGRNNEKFF
v_call: TRBV28; j_call: TRBJ2-1; cdr3_aa: CASSLRERIEQFF
v_call: TRBV20-1; j_call: TRBJ2-5; cdr3_aa: CSAQGQQETQYF
v_call: TRBV28; j_call: TRBJ2-1; cdr3_aa: CAIGLAALNEQFF
v_call: TRBV4-2; j_call: TRBJ2-5; cdr3_aa: CASSQVKASGLSFETQYF
v_call: TRBV7-2; j_call: TRBJ2-3; cdr3_aa: CASSSYLQGAAGLGGQYF
v_call: TRBV5-4; j_call: TRBJ1-1; cdr3_aa: CASSLQSLENTEAFF
v_call: TRBV6-2/TRBV6-3; j_call: TRBJ2-1; cdr3_aa: CASSYISGSNKQFF
v_call: TRBV10-3; j_call: TRBJ1-6; cdr3_aa: CAISDRDNNHHF
v_call: TRBV27; j_call: TRBJ2-3; cdr3_aa: CASSLSGTSGSSTQYF
v_call: TRBV27; j_call: TRBJ2-1; cdr3_aa: CASSHGTSAYNEQFF
v_call: TRBV4-2; j_call: TRBJ1-6; cdr3_aa: CASSQDMYGGQSLHF
v_call: TRBV20-1; j_call: TRBJ1-4; cdr3_aa: CSASWNEKLFF
v_call: TRBV20-1; j_call: TRBJ2-7; cdr3_aa: CSALRQPSYEQYF
v_call: TRBV28; j_call: TRBJ2-7; cdr3_aa: CASSLRQVGFEQYF
v_call: TRBV6-1; j_call: TRBJ2-7; cdr3_aa: CASSWTETYEQYF
v_call: TRBV18; j_call: TRBJ2-1; cdr3_aa: CASSRTSGRRSYEQFF
v_call: TRBV25-1; j_call: TRBJ1-6; cdr3_aa: CASSETTSSYNSPLHF
v_call: TRBV4-2; j_call: TRBJ1-5; cdr3_aa: CASSQVADQPQHF
v_call: TRBV19; j_call: TRBJ1-1; cdr3_aa: CASSGLASRIRTEAFF
v_call: TRBV10-3; j_call: TRBJ2-7; cdr3_aa: CAIKGQAPYEQYF
v_call: TRBV12-3/TRBV12-4; j_call: TRBJ2-5; cdr3_aa: CASSVGVSGEETQYF
v_call: TRBV19; j_call: TRBJ1-5; cdr3_aa: CASSDGAQPQHF
v_call: TRBV18; j_call: TRBJ1-1; cdr3_aa: CASSPAGTTEAFF
v_call: TRBV3-1; j_call: TRBJ1-5; cdr3_aa: CASSQTTGLGGGQPQHF
v_call: TRBV20-1; j_call: TRBJ2-1; cdr3_aa: CSASQRAGGAYNEQFF
v_call: TRBV7-9; j_call: TRBJ1-5; cdr3_aa: CASSLGQGSGNQPQHF
v_call: TRBV20-1; j_call: TRBJ2-2; cdr3_aa: CSARVGGTSGLRVVTGELFF
v_call: TRBV7-9; j_call: TRBJ2-4; cdr3_aa: CASSRTSGRTETKNIQYF
v_call: TRBV7-2; j_call: TRBJ1-2; cdr3_aa: CASSRRDIFLQGGYTF
v_call: TRBV28; j_call: TRBJ2-5; cdr3_aa: CASLGPNQETQYF
v_call: TRBV6-6; j_call: TRBJ2-7; cdr3_aa: CASENSLGYEPYF
v_call: TRBV20-1; j_call: TRBJ2-1; cdr3_aa: CSARDLYPQSSYNEQFF
v_call: TRBV4-1; j_call: TRBJ2-3; cdr3_aa: CAGSHLQGPTDTQYF
v_call: TRBV3-1; j_call: TRBJ2-7; cdr3_aa: CASSQARVFFYEQYF